Below, 23 T cell receptor beta chains from the same sample are listed, as sequenced in a study of regulatory T cells in long-lasting Graves disease. TCR beta libraries were built with iRepertoire HTBI primers and Arm-PCR of CDR3 regions. TCRdb re-analysed the multiplex PCR reads in MiXCR, keeping a single row per CDR3 protein. The sample lists around 510,000 distinct CDR3 sequences, around 21% occurring once. Documented time point: persistent/refractory GD, antithyroid drugs over 5 years with positive TRAb. TCR sequences were obtained from RNA taken from PBMCs. The sequencing here drew on peripheral blood mononuclear cells (PBMCs), taken when the disease was refractory, from a patient treated with antithyroid drugs. The source of these receptors is a female donor with Graves disease.

The V and J genes are TRBV20-1 and TRBJ2-6, with unresolved D. The V gene lost 5 bases and the J gene lost 4 bases, with 12 bases spanning the gap. Per the germline V gene, CDR1 is DFQATT and CDR2 is SNEGSKA (reference sequence). The CDR3 consists of 14 residues. CDR3 sequence: CSALSVAGANVLTF. The CDR3 DNA sequence: TGCAGTGCTTTATCGGTAGCCGGGGCCAACGTCCTGACTTTC.

The chain joins TRBV4-3 to TRBJ1-2; perhaps TRBD1 as D (6 bases). The CDR3 consists of 15 residues. In germline, CDR1 is LGHNA, CDR2 YSLEER. V lost 1 base and J lost 7, with 16 bases in between. The chain's CDR3 is CASSQVGRGVRGYTF. CDR3 DNA sequence: TGCGCCAGCAGCCAAGTGGGCAGGGGTGTACGTGGCTACACCTTC.

This clonotype has just a few counts. This chain joins TRBV6-1 and TRBJ1-5; D is ambiguous. Near its end, the DNA agrees better with TRBJ2-3, so the J call may be wrong. From germline, CDR1 is MNHNS and CDR2 SASEGT. The CDR3 sequence is 16 residues long. The CDR3 nucleotides read TGTGCCAGCAGCACCAACCCTTTTAATAGCAATCAGCCCCAGTATTTT. It specifies CASSTNPFNSNQPQYF.

The chain uses TRBV14 and TRBJ1-1; TRBD1 agrees at 8 bases. The CDR3 has 17 amino acids. J lost 1 base, V lost 2 bases, and 9 bases had no gene match. In germline, CDR1 is SGHDN, CDR2 FVKESK. CDR3 region: CASSQNGGGQENTEAFF. In nucleotides, the CDR3 is TGTGCCAGCAGCCAAAATGGGGGGGGACAGGAGAACACTGAAGCTTTCTTT.

This clonotype was seen many times. The chain couples TRBV28 to TRBJ1-2, with a weak D call TRBD1 (5 bases). Trimming took 5 bases from V and 5 from J, leaving 24 bases between them. The CDR3 has 17 amino acids. The germline gives CDR1 MDHEN, CDR2 SYDVKM. Here the CDR3 DNA reads TGTGCCAGCAGTACTCCCACAATTGAGGGGTCGGGGTATGGCTACACCTTC. This sequence encodes CASSTPTIEGSGYGYTF.

This clonotype has more than one count but fewer than ten. The chain links TRBV20-1 to TRBJ2-2; TRBD2 might be the D (6 bases). V shed 7 bases and J shed 4 bases, with 13 bases lying between them. Germline CDR1 reads DFQATT; CDR2 reads SNEGSKA (reference sequence). This CDR3 region has 13 residues. In DNA, the CDR3 is TGCAGTGGCCGGCAGGGAGGCACCGGGGAGCTGTTTTTT. Its protein is CSGRQGGTGELFF.

For this clonotype: Since a much larger clone is just one base distant, this may be a read error. The chain combines TRBV11-2 with TRBJ2-7; D is tentatively TRBD1 or TRBD2 (5 bases each). This CDR3 is built from 14 residues. The germline gives CDR1 SGHAT, CDR2 FQNNGV. The CDR3: CAGSAPGRRGEQYF. Here the CDR3 DNA reads TGTGCCGGCAGCGCCCCGGGACGCCGCGGCGAGCAGTACTTC.

The table lists this clonotype with many counts. The chain employs TRBV28 and TRBJ2-2; 9 bases are shared with TRBD1. Germline V gene sequence: CDR1 MDHEN, CDR2 SYDVKM. CDR3 length equals 14 residues. V dropped 5 bases and J dropped 8; count of bases not matched to a gene: 6. The CDR3 here is CASSTQGAEGELFF. As DNA, the CDR3 is TGTGCCAGCAGTACACAGGGGGCGGAAGGGGAGCTGTTTTTT. Complete variable domain (other parts from reference TRBV28 and TRBJ2-2): DVKVTQSSRYLVKRTGEKVFLECVQDMDHENMFWYRQDPGLGLRLIYFSYDVKMKEKGDIPEGYSVSREKKERFSLILESASTNQTSMYLCASSTQGAEGELFFGEGSRLTVL.

This clonotype was detected ten times or more. The rearrangement uses TRBV6-1 and TRBJ1-4, with no clear D. Germline loops: CDR1 MNHNS, CDR2 SASEGT. CDR3 length equals 14 residues. The V end was cut by 5 bases, the J end by 0 bases, with 7 bases between. In nucleotides, the CDR3 is TGTGCCAGCAGTCGAGTTGCAACTAATGAAAAACTGTTTTTT. This encodes CASSRVATNEKLFF.

This clonotype was counted at least ten times. The chain carries TRBV20-1 and TRBJ2-7, with 9 bases fitting TRBD2. Unmatched junction bases numbered 9, after V lost 6 bases and J lost 3 bases. This CDR3 comprises 14 residues. Germline CDR1 DFQATT, CDR2 SNEGSKA (reference sequence). CDR3 amino acids: CSAEIAGDNYEQYF. CDR3 DNA: TGCAGTGCCGAAATAGCGGGAGACAACTACGAGCAGTACTTC.

At least ten counts were recorded for this clonotype. The chain combines TRBV28 with TRBJ2-7; tentatively, D is TRBD2 (5 bases). This CDR3 contains 14 residues. Germline CDR1 MDHEN, CDR2 SYDVKM. V lost 3 bases and J lost 2, with 11 bases in between. The CDR3 DNA reads as TGTGCCAGCAGTTTCTTGGACTCCACCTACGAGCAGTACTTC. Its protein product is CASSFLDSTYEQYF.

With respect to this clonotype: A much larger clone sits a single nucleotide away, making a read error possible. This chain uses TRBV2 with TRBJ1-2; a weak D match, TRBD1 (5 bases). CDR1 SNHLY and CDR2 FYNNEI come from the germline V gene. The CDR3 is made up of 15 amino acids. V lost 10 bases and J 5 bases, leaving 23 bases between the germline ends. Here the CDR3 reads CANSRTFTEAYGYTF. CDR3 in DNA: TGTGCCAACAGCCGGACATTCACAGAGGCATATGGCTACACCTTC.

This clonotype has at least ten counts. The chain couples TRBV2 to TRBJ2-7, with D unresolved. The ends were cut back, 2 bases at V and 6 bases at J, with 8 bases in the middle. This CDR3 is 12 amino acids long. Germline CDR1 reads SNHLY; CDR2 reads FYNNEI. CDR3 bases: TGTGCCAGCAGTGAAATAGTTGGCGAGCAGTACTTC. It yields the protein CASSEIVGEQYF.

This clonotype showed up many times. The V and J genes are TRBV12-3 or TRBV12-4 and TRBJ2-7; 8 bases are a match to TRBD1. The CDR3 has 16 residues. J lost 6 bases, V lost 6 bases, and 16 bases had no gene match. CDR3 sequence (DNA): TGTGCCAGCAGCCCTTATCAGGGGGCGCTTCGTGCCGAGCAGTACTTC. This translates into CASSPYQGALRAEQYF.

This clonotype was detected many times. The chain links TRBV28 to TRBJ2-5, with TRBD2 identical over 8 bases. The V gene's germline CDR1 is MDHEN and CDR2 SYDVKM. The V and J ends lost 1 base and 2 bases, in that order; junction bases with no gene match: 18. CDR3 length: 20 residues. CDR3 sequence (DNA): TGTGCCAGCAGTTTATTCGCGGAGGAGGTCGCCGGGAGGGTGCAAGAGACCCAGTACTTC. Residues: CASSLFAEEVAGRVQETQYF.

V gene TRBV5-1 combines with J gene TRBJ1-6; 8 nucleotides match TRBD1. The CDR3 is made up of 14 amino acids. CDR1 and CDR2 (germline): SGHRS, YFSETQ. V lost 2 bases to trimming and J lost 9 bases; unmatched junction nucleotides: 4. CDR3: CASSLDGQGSPLHF. CDR3 bases: TGCGCCAGCAGCTTAGACGGACAGGGTTCACCCCTCCACTTT. Drawing the rest from reference TRBV5-1 and TRBJ1-6, the complete variable domain is KAGVTQTPRYLIKTRGQQVTLSCSPISGHRSVSWYQQTPGQGLQFLFEYFSETQRNKGNFPGRFSGRQFSNSRSEMNVSTLELGDSALYLCASSLDGQGSPLHFGNGTRLTVT.

The chain links TRBV6-2 or TRBV6-3 to TRBJ2-7, with a tentative D call TRBD2 (5 bases). CDR1 and CDR2 from the germline V gene are MNHEY and SVGEGT. Trimming removed 0 bases at V and 9 bases at J, with 15 bases between. This CDR3 is 14 amino acids long. The CDR3 sequence is CASSYSRPPEGQYF. In DNA form, the CDR3 reads TGTGCCAGCAGTTACTCTCGACCCCCTGAGGGGCAGTACTTC.

The chain recombines TRBV18 with TRBJ2-1; D may be TRBD1 (6 bases). CDR1 is KGHSH and CDR2 is LQKENI in the germline V gene. Deletions cut 8 bases from V and 5 bases from J, with 13 bases between. CDR3 size: 13 residues. CDR3 in amino acids: CASQGTQNNEQFF. CDR3 sequence (DNA): TGTGCCAGCCAAGGGACACAGAACAATGAGCAGTTCTTC.

This clonotype turned up a few times. V gene TRBV3-1 combines with J gene TRBJ2-2; a possible D gene is TRBD2 (5 bases). The CDR3 loop spans 16 amino acids. With 3 bases removed from V and 0 bases from J, the gap between germline ends came to 11 bases. Germline V gives CDR1 LGHDT, CDR2 YNNKEL (reference sequence). This CDR3 reads CASSHLAGSNTGELFF. The CDR3 coding sequence is TGTGCCAGCAGCCATTTGGCGGGTTCGAACACCGGGGAGCTGTTTTTT. Using reference TRBV3-1 and TRBJ2-2 for the parts outside the CDR3, the full variable domain is DTAVSQTPKYLVTQMGNDKSIKCEQNLGHDTMYWYKQDSKKFLKIMFSYNNKELIINETVPNRFSPKSPDKAHLNLHINSLELGDSAVYFCASSHLAGSNTGELFFGEGSRLTVL.

The rearrangement links TRBV7-6 to TRBJ2-7; TRBD2 agrees at 15 bases. Trimming cost V 5 bases and J 7 bases; bases outside gene matches: 15. Germline lookup yields CDR1 SGHVS and CDR2 FNYEAQ. This CDR3 spans 18 amino acids. As DNA, the CDR3 is TGTGCCAGCAGCCCCGGGACTAGCGGGAGGCCATTGATTGAGGAGCAGTACTTC. Residues: CASSPGTSGRPLIEEQYF.

A few counts support this clonotype. The genes are TRBV27 and TRBJ2-1; 8 bases match TRBD2. The CDR3 has 13 amino acids. J lost 7 bases, V lost 6 bases, and 5 bases had no gene match. Germline CDR1 and CDR2: MNHEY and SMNVEV (reference sequence). CDR3 sequence: CASRIAGMNEQFF. The CDR3 DNA follows: TGTGCCAGCAGGATAGCGGGAATGAATGAGCAGTTCTTC.

The chain links TRBV5-1 to TRBJ2-2, with D hard to call. CDR3 length: 13 residues. Trimming pared 2 bases from V and 7 bases from J, leaving 9 bases between. In germline, CDR1 is SGHRS, CDR2 YFSETQ. Written as DNA, the CDR3 is TGCGCCAGCAGCTTACACCCGGGCGGGGAGCTGTTTTTT. It yields the protein CASSLHPGGELFF.

The chain links TRBV4-2 to TRBJ1-1; D is uncertain. This CDR3 has 16 residues. Trimming stripped 0 bases from V and 5 bases from J, with 16 bases between. Per the germline V gene, CDR1 is LGHNA and CDR2 is YNFKEQ. Here the CDR3 reads CASSQDTRDLGTEAFF. CDR3 bases: TGTGCCAGCAGCCAAGATACTCGGGATCTGGGTACTGAAGCTTTCTTT.